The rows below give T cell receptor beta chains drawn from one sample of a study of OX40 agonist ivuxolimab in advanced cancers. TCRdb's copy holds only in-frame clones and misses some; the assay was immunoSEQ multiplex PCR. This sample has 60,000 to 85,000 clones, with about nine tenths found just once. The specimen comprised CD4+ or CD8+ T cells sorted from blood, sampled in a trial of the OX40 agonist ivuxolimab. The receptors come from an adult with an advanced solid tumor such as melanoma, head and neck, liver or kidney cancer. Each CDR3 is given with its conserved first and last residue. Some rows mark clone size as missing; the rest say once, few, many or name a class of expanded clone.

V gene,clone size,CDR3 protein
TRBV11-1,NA,CASRARGRRYEQYF
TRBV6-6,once,CASSYPLAGGHYEQYF
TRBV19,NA,CASSIEGGPNTEAFF
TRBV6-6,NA,CASSYSPLRASYEQYF
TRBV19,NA,CASSMVAGGVEQYF
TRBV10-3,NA,CAIKLTGVDTEAFF
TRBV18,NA,CASSPGQGAMGTEAFF
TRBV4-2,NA,CASSQDRLTDTQYF
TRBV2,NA,CASSETRTVTEAFF
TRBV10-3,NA,CAISEMGYGYTF
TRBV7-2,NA,CASSTPAPDTQYF
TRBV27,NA,CASSPRRGGGGYTF
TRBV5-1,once,CASSLVGALVAEAFF
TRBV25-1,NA,CASALPDRFNEKLFF
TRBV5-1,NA,CASSSGGGLEPQHF
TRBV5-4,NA,CASGSGRSTYEQYF
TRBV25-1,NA,CASSGQGASNEQFF
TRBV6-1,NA,CASSGLWDRDTEAFF
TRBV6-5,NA,CASSRTATNEKLFF
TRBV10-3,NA,CATGGRVSGANVLTF
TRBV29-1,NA,CSVETEPKNTEAFF
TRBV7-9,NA,CASRQLDQGGTGELFF
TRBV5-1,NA,CASSHNLGQGHEQYF
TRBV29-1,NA,CSGWGQASRGYTF